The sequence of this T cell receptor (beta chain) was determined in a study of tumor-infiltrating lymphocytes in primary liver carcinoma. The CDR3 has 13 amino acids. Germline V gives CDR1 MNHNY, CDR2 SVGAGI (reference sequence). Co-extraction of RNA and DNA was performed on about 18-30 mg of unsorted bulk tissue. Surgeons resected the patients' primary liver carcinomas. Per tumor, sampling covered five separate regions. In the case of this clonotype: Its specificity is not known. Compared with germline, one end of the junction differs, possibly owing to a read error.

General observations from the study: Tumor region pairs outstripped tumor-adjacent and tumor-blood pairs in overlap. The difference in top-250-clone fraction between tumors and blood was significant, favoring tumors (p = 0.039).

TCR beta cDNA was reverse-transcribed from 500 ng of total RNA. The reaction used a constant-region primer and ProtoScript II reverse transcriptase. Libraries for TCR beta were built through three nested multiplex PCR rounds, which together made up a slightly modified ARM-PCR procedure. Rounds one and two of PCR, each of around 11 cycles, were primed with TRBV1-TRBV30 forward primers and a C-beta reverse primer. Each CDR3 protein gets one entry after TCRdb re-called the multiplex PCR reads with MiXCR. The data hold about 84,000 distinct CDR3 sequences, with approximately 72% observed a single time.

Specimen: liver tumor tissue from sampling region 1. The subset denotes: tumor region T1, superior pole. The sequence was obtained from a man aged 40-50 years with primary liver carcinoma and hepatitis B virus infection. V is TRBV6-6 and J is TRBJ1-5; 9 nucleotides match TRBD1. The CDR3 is CVSSTGGGQPQHF. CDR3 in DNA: TGTGTCAGCAGTACAGGGGGCGGACAGCCCCAGCATTTT.